A single sample is the source of the 18 T cell receptor beta chains below, sequenced in a study of T cell repertoires in cytomegalovirus infection. TCRdb re-analysed the reads in MiXCR, keeping a single row per CDR3 protein. Among under 800,000 distinct CDR3 sequences listed, 24% were seen once. Sequencing was performed on CD8+ T cells from PBMCs. These receptors were collected from a human donor in good health (CMV status not recorded). Some clones in this sample may be carry-over from other donors' samples.

To note about this clonotype: A much larger clone lies one base from this, so it may be a read error. This chain links TRBV7-2 with TRBJ1-4; D is unclear. The CDR3 loop spans 15 amino acids. The V end lost 1 base, the J end lost 3 bases, and 9 bases lay between the germline ends. CDR1 SGHTA and CDR2 FQGNSA come from the germline V gene. CDR3 in amino acids: CASSLVEGSNEKLFF. The CDR3 bases are TGTGCCAGCAGCTTAGTGGAAGGGTCTAATGAAAAACTGTTTTTT.

CDR3 sequence: CASRETVANEKLFF. The CDR3 coding sequence is TGTGCCAGCAGGGAGACGGTAGCTAATGAAAAACTGTTTTTT. The chain carries TRBV12-3 or TRBV12-4 and TRBJ1-4; the D is unclear. V was trimmed by 6 bases and J by 3 bases, leaving 11 bases between them. The CDR3 consists of 14 residues.

This clonotype was observed a single time. The J gene is TRBJ2-7, the V gene TRBV2; the D gene is possibly TRBD1 (5 bases). The CDR3 spans 13 residues. The germline CDR1 and CDR2 sequences are SNHLY and FYNNEI. Deletions cut 3 bases from V and 6 bases from J, with 12 bases between. The CDR3 reads CASSESGFREQYV. The CDR3 DNA reads TGTGCCAGCAGTGAGTCAGGGTTTCGCGAGCAGTACGTC.

The chain couples TRBV19 to TRBJ2-7, with TRBD2 as a possible D gene (6 bases). This CDR3 comprises 13 residues. Germline lookup yields CDR1 LNHDA and CDR2 SQIVND (reference sequence). Trimming removed 4 bases from V and 7 bases from J, with 14 bases in between. CDR3 amino acids: CASSTLVGGEQYF. The DNA for the CDR3 is TGTGCCAGTAGTACACTGGTTGGAGGGGAGCAGTACTTC.

The chain couples TRBV20-1 to TRBJ1-1, with D perhaps TRBD1 (6 bases). Germline CDR1 is DFQATT and CDR2 is SNEGSKA (reference sequence). The CDR3 has 14 amino acids. The V gene lost 6 bases and the J gene lost 4 bases, with 18 bases spanning the gap. The CDR3 protein is CSARFRGRVTEAFF. The CDR3 DNA is TGCAGTGCACGGTTCAGGGGTAGAGTCACTGAAGCTTTCTTT.

V usage is TRBV5-4 and J usage is TRBJ2-2; D ambiguous. The germline CDR1 and CDR2 sequences are SGHNT and YYREEE (reference sequence). This CDR3 has 16 residues. V was pared by 4 bases and J by 6 bases, with 19 bases between. CDR3 DNA sequence: TGTGCCAGCAGCCCGAGAGAGGAGTGGGGTTCCGGGGAGCTGTTTTTT. The encoded protein is CASSPREEWGSGELFF.

This clonotype showed up just a few times. At one end, the junction sequence differs from germline, possibly due to a read error. V gene TRBV4-1 combines with J gene TRBJ2-1, with D unresolved. The CDR3 contains 13 residues. CDR1 is MGHRA, CDR2 YSYEKL, per germline. The CDR3 region has the DNA TGTGCCAGCAGCCAAGACTGGGCAAGTGAGCAGTTCTTC. This encodes CASSQDWASEQFF.

The table lists this clonotype with many counts. J is TRBJ2-1 and V is TRBV28, with unresolved D. The CDR3 has 14 amino acids. Trimming took off 7 bases at V and 4 bases at J, with 14 bases between the two ends. Germline assignment: CDR1 MDHEN and CDR2 SYDVKM. CDR3 coding DNA: TGTGCCAGCAACTCAGATTCTGCATACAATGAGCAGTTCTTC. As protein: CASNSDSAYNEQFF.

This clonotype has just a few counts. This sequence joins TRBV6-5 and TRBJ2-7; 11 bases match TRBD1. Germline V gives CDR1 MNHEY, CDR2 SVGAGI. The CDR3 runs 15 residues. Germline trimming cut 7 bases from V and 5 bases from J; bases unmatched to any gene: 10. The CDR3 DNA is TGTGCCAGCACTTTCACCGGGACAGGGGGTGACGAGCAGTACTTC. Its protein is CASTFTGTGGDEQYF.

This rearrangement joins TRBV7-9 to TRBJ2-1; a possible D gene is TRBD2 (5 bases). Deletions cut 1 base from V and 8 bases from J, with 12 bases between. In germline, CDR1 is SEHNR, CDR2 FQNEAQ (reference sequence). The CDR3 is 14 amino acids. Here the CDR3 reads CASSLGPGGHEQFF. Written as DNA, the CDR3 is TGTGCCAGCAGCTTAGGCCCCGGCGGGCATGAGCAGTTCTTC.

Points on this clonotype: A much more abundant neighbour one base away suggests this may be a read error. V gene TRBV7-2 combines with J gene TRBJ2-2, with 8 bases matching TRBD2. This CDR3 region has 16 residues. V lost 7 bases and J lost 4; bases outside the gene matches: 11. Germline V CDR1 and CDR2: SGHTA, FQGNSA. CDR3 nucleotides: TGTGCCAGCAACCCCTCGCGGGGGGACCGCACCGGGGAGCTGTTTTTT. Its protein product is CASNPSRGDRTGELFF.

Only one count was recorded for this clonotype. The chain has TRBV10-3 and TRBJ1-1; the match to TRBD1 covers 8 bases. V shed 5 bases and J 5 bases; nucleotides not matched to a gene: 13. The CDR3 runs to 16 residues. Looked up from germline, CDR1 is ENHRY and CDR2 is SYGVKD. The CDR3 nucleotides read TGTGCCATCAGTCAAGAGACAGGGGACCTTGGAACTGAAGCTTTCTTT. Amino acids: CAISQETGDLGTEAFF.

This chain joins TRBV19 and TRBJ1-5; D is unclear. The germline V and J ends were trimmed by 5 bases and 4 bases, with 12 bases remaining between them. The CDR3 is 14 residues long. Germline V lookup: CDR1 LNHDA, CDR2 SQIVND (reference sequence). CDR3 sequence: CASSPAPRNQPQHF. CDR3 DNA sequence: TGTGCCAGTAGTCCAGCCCCACGGAATCAGCCCCAGCATTTT.

This clonotype came up many times. This rearrangement joins TRBV7-4 to TRBJ2-6; no clear D gene. The ends were cut back, 5 bases at V and 0 bases at J, with 17 bases in the middle. Germline V CDR1 and CDR2: SGHVT, SQSDAQ. This CDR3 is 18 amino acids long. Written as DNA, the CDR3 is TGTGCCAGCAGCCCCCTGTTGGAATATTGCTCTGGGGCCAACGTCCTGACTTTC. As protein: CASSPLLEYCSGANVLTF.

Of note for this clonotype: A single base separates this from a much larger clone, so it may be a read error. V usage is TRBV7-8 and J usage is TRBJ2-3; D may be TRBD1 or TRBD2 (5 bases each). Trimming took 10 bases from V and 4 from J, leaving 12 bases between them. The length of the CDR3 is 12 residues. Germline lookup yields CDR1 SGHVS and CDR2 FQNEAQ. The CDR3 reads CANRLAADTQYF. The CDR3 bases are TGTGCCAACAGGCTAGCAGCAGATACGCAGTATTTT.

The V gene is TRBV11-2, the J gene TRBJ2-5; no clear D. CDR3 length: 12 amino acids. Trimming stripped 6 bases from V and 1 base from J, with 6 bases between. The germline CDR1 and CDR2 sequences are SGHAT and FQNNGV. CDR3 nucleotides: TGTGCCAGCAGGAGATTCCAAGAGACCCAGTACTTC. Translation gives CASRRFQETQYF.

This clonotype was seen only a few times. The chain is built from TRBV7-9 and TRBJ1-2; a weak D match, TRBD1 (5 bases). Germline V CDR1 and CDR2: SEHNR, FQNEAQ (reference sequence). Trimming left V 5 bases short and J 8 bases short, with 15 bases between. The CDR3 totals 13 residues. In DNA, the CDR3 is TGTGCCAGCAGCAAGGGACGCGCGGAGGGCTACACCTTC. The encoded protein is CASSKGRAEGYTF.

This clonotype showed up just a few times. This chain uses TRBV28 with TRBJ1-2, with TRBD1 identical over 8 bases. V lost 8 bases and J lost 8; bases outside the gene matches: 7. Germline loops: CDR1 MDHEN, CDR2 SYDVKM. CDR3 length equals 12 residues. The CDR3 DNA reads as TGTGCCAGCCACCGGGACAGGCACGGCTACACCTTC. Its translation is CASHRDRHGYTF.